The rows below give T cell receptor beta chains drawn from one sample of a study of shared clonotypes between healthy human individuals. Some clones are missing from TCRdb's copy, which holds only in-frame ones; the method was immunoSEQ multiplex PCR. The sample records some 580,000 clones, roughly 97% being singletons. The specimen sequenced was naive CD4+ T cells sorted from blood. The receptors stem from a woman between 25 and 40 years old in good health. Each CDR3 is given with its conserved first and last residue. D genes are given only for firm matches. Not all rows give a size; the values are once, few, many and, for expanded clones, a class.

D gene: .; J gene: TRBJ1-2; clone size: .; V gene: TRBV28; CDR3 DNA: TGTGCCAGCAGTTTACGGCAGAGGCACTATGGCTACACCTTC; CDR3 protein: CASSLRQRHYGYTF
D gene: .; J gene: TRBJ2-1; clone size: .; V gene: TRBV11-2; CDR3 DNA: TGTGCCAGCAGCTCCGGACCTCGGCAATACAATGAGCAGTTCTTC; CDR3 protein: CASSSGPRQYNEQFF
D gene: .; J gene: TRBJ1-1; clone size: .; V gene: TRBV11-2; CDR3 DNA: TGTGCCAGCAGCGGGGGACGAAACACTGAAGCTTTCTTT; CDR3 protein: CASSGGRNTEAFF
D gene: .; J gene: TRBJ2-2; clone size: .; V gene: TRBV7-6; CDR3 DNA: TGTGCCAGCAGCTTTGACAGGACCTCGAACACCGGGGAGCTGTTTTTT; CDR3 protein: CASSFDRTSNTGELFF
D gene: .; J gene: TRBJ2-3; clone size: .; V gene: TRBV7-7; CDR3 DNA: TGTGCCAGCAGCTTAGCTCCGGGGCTTAGCACAGATACGCAGTATTTT; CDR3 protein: CASSLAPGLSTDTQYF
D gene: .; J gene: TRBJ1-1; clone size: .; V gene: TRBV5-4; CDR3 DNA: TGTGCCAGCCTACGTTTAAGGGACGACACTGAAGCTTTCTTT; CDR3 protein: CASLRLRDDTEAFF
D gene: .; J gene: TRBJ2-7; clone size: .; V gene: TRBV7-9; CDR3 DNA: TGTGCCAGCAGCCCCCGGACATCCTACGAGCAGTACTTC; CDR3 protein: CASSPRTSYEQYF
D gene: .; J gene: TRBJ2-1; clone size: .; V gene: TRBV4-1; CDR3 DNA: TGCGCCAGCAGCCAGGCCTTCTTGCACAATGAGCAGTTCTTC; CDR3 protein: CASSQAFLHNEQFF
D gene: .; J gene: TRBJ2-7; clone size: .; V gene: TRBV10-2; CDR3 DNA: TGCGCCAGCAGTGAGCAATACGAGCAGTACTTC; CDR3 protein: CASSEQYEQYF
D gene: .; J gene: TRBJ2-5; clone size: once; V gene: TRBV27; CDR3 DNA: TGTGCCAGCAGAACTCCTAGCGAAGAGACCCAGTACTTC; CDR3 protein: CASRTPSEETQYF
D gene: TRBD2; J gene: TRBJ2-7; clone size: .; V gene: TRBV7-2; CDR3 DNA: TGTGCCAGCAGCCAGACTAGCGGGAACTTATACGAGCAGTACTTC; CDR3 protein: CASSQTSGNLYEQYF
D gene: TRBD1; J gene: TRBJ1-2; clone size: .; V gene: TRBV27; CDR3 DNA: TGTGCCAGCAGTTTCGACAGGGGCTATGGCTACACCTTC; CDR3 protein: CASSFDRGYGYTF
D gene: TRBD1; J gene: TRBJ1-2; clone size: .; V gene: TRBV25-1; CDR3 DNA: TGTGCCAGCAGTGAGCTTGGGACAGCCGGCGGGGTCTATGGCTACACCTTC; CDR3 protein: CASSELGTAGGVYGYTF
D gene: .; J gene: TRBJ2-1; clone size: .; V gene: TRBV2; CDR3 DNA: TGTGCCAGCGGCGGCGTACCTGAGCAGTTCTTC; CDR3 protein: CASGGVPEQFF
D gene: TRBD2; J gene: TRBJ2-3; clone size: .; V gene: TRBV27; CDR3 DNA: TGTGCCAGCAGTTTAAAGACTAGCGGTAGCACAGATACGCAGTATTTT; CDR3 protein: CASSLKTSGSTDTQYF
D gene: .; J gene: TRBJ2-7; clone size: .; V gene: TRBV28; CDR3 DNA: TGTGCCAGCAATGACCCCTACGAGCAGTACTTC; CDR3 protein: CASNDPYEQYF
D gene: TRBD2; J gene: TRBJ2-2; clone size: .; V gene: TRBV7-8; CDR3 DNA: TGTGCCAGCAGCGTGTGGTTGGGACTAGCGGGAGGGAAGAACACCGGGGAGCTGTTTTTT; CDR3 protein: CASSVWLGLAGGKNTGELFF
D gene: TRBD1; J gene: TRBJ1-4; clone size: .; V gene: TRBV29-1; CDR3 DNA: TGCAGCGCCAGATCAGGGCAGGGGGCTTATGGTGAAAAACTGTTTTTT; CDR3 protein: CSARSGQGAYGEKLFF
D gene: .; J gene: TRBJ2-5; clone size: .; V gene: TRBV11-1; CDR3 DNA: TGTGCCAGCAGCTTAATTGGACTCTCAGAGACCCAGTACTTC; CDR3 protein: CASSLIGLSETQYF
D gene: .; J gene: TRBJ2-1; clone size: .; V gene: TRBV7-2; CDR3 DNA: TGTGCCAGCAGCTTCATGGGGCTGAGCTCCTACAATGAGCAGTTCTTC; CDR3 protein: CASSFMGLSSYNEQFF
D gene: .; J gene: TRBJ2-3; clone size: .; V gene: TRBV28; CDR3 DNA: TGTGCCAGCAGTTTATCGTGGGATCGCGACACAGATACGCAGTATTTT; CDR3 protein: CASSLSWDRDTDTQYF
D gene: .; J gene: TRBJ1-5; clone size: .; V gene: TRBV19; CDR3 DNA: TGTGCCAGTAGTATCCGGCCCATCGACCCCCAGCATTTT; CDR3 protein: CASSIRPIDPQHF
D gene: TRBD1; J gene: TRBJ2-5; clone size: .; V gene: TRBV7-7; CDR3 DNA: TGTGCCAGCAGCTTAGGGCCCTTTCGGACAGGGCCAAAGGAGACCCAGTACTTC; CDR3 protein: CASSLGPFRTGPKETQYF
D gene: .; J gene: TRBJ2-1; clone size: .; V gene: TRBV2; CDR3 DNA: TGTGCCAGCAGGGGCGGATTTTATGATGAGCAGTTCTTC; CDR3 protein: CASRGGFYDEQFF
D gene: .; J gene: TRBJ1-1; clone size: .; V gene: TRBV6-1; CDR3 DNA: TGTGCCAGCGTAACAGGGTCGGCGAACACTGAAGCTTTCTTT; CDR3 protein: CASVTGSANTEAFF
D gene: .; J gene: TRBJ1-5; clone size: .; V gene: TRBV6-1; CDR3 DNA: TGTGCCAGCAGTGAGGGGATAGGGCATCAGCCCCAGCATTTT; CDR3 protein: CASSEGIGHQPQHF
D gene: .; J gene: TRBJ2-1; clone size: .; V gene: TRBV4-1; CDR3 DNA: TGCGCCAGCAGCCAGACACCAGGGTACAATGAGCAGTTCTTC; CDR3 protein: CASSQTPGYNEQFF
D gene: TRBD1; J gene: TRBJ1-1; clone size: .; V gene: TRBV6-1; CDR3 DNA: TGTGCCAGCAGAGGGACAGGTACCACTGAAGCTTTCTTT; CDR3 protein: CASRGTGTTEAFF
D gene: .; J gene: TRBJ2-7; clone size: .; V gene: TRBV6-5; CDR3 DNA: TGTGCCAGCAGCCAAGACGCCCCCAGCTCCTACGAGCAGTACTTC; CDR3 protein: CASSQDAPSSYEQYF
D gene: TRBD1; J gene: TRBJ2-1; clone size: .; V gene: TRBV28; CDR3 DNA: TGTGCCAGCAGCGAGGGACAGTGGGCCTACAATGAGCAGTTCTTC; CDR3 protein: CASSEGQWAYNEQFF
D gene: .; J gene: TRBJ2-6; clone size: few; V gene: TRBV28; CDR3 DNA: TGTGCCAGCAGTTTATTAGTAGGGAAAGGGGCCAACGTCCTGACTTTC; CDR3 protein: CASSLLVGKGANVLTF
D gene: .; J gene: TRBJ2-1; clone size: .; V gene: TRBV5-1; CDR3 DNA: TGCGCCAGCAGCTCCGGGACTCAGGGGAATGAGCAGTTCTTC; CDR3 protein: CASSSGTQGNEQFF
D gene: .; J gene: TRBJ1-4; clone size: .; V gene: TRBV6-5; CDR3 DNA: TGTGCCAGCAGTTACTCGGGCGGTGAAAAACTGTTTTTT; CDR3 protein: CASSYSGGEKLFF
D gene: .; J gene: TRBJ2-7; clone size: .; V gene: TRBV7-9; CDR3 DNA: TGTGCCAGCACCCCCCCGCCGGGGAGTTCCACTTACGAGCAGTACTTC; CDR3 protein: CASTPPPGSSTYEQYF
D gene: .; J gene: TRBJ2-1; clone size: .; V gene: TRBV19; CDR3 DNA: TGTGCCAGTAGTATACCAGGCCTCCCCAATGAGCAGTTCTTC; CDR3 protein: CASSIPGLPNEQFF
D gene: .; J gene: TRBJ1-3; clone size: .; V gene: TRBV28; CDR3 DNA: TGTGCCAGCAGTTTATTTTCAGCTGGGGCGGCTAACTCTGGAAACACCATATATTTT; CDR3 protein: CASSLFSAGAANSGNTIYF
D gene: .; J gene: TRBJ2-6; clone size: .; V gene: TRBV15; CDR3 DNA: TGTGCCACCAGCAGAGATATCTCTGGGGCCAACGTCCTGACTTTC; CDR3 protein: CATSRDISGANVLTF
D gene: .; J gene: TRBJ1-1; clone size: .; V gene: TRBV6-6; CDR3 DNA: TGTGCCAGCAGAACCGGGACACATAACACTGAAGCTTTCTTT; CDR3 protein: CASRTGTHNTEAFF
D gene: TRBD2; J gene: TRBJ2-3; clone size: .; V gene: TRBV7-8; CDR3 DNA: TGTGCCAGCGGGACTAGCGGGAGGACAGATACGCAGTATTTT; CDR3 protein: CASGTSGRTDTQYF
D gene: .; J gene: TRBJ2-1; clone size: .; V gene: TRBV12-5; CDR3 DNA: TGTGCTAGTGGGACCGGGACAAATTACAATGAGCAGTTCTTC; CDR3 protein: CASGTGTNYNEQFF
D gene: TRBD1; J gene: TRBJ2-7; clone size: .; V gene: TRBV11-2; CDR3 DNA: TGTGCCAGCAGCTTGGACAGGGTGGGCGAGCAGTACTTC; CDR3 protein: CASSLDRVGEQYF
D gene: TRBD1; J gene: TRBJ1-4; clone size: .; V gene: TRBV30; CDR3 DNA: TGTGCCTGGAGTGTATTAGGGACAGGGGGTGAAAAACTGTTTTTT; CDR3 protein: CAWSVLGTGGEKLFF
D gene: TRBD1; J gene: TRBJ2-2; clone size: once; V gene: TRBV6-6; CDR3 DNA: TGTGCCAGCAGTAAAGGGACAGACTACACCGGGGAGCTGTTTTTT; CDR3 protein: CASSKGTDYTGELFF
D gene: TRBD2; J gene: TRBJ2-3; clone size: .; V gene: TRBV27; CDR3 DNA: TGTGCCAGCAGTTTATCGGGACTACTCTCGTTCACAGATACGCAGTATTTT; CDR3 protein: CASSLSGLLSFTDTQYF
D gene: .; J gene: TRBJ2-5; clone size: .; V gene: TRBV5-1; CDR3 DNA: TGCGCCAGCAGCTTGGGACTAGAGGTAGAGACCCAGTACTTC; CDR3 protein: CASSLGLEVETQYF
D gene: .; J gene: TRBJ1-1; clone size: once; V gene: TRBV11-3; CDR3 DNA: TGTGCCAGCAGCGGAGATGGGGCTCTTCGAGAGGACACTGAAGCTTTCTTT; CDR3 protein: CASSGDGALREDTEAFF
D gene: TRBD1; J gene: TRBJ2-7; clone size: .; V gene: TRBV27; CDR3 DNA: TGTGCCAGCAACGACCTGGACAGGGGGGGACACGAGCAGTACTTC; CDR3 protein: CASNDLDRGGHEQYF
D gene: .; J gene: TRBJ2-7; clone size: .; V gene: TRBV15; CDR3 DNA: TGTGCCACCAGCCGAATGACAGGCCTCACCTACGAGCAGTACTTC; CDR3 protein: CATSRMTGLTYEQYF
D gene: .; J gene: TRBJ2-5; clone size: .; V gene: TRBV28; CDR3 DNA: TGTGCCAGCAGTTTTGCTCCGGGACTTCAAGAGACCCAGTACTTC; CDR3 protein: CASSFAPGLQETQYF
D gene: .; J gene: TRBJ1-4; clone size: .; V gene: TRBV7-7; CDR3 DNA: TGTGCCAGCAGCTTAGGACGAGATGAAAAACTGTTTTTT; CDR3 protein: CASSLGRDEKLFF
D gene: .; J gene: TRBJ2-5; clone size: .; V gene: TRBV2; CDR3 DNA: TGTGCCAGCAGAAAAGGACACCAAGAGACCCAGTACTTC; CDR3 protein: CASRKGHQETQYF
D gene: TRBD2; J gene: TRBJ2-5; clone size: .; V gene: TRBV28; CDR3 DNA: TGTGCCAGCAGTTATTTGGCGGGAGCTCGGGAGCAGTACTTC; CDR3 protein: CASSYLAGAREQYF
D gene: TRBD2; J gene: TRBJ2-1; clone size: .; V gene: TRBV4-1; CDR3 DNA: TGCGCCAGCAGCCAAGATCAAGGGATAGCGGGTTACAATGAGCAGTTCTTC; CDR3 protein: CASSQDQGIAGYNEQFF
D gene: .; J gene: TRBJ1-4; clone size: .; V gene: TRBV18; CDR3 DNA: TGTGCCAGCTCACCACCGGGAGCTAATGAAAAACTGTTTTTT; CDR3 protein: CASSPPGANEKLFF
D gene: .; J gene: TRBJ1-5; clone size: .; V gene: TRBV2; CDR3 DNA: TGTGCCAGCAGTGAAGGGACAGCGGCTCAGCCCCAGCATTTT; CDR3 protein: CASSEGTAAQPQHF
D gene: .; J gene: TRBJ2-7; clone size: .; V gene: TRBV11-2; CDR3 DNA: TGTGCCAGCAGCTTAGATCGGCTGTACGAGCAGTACTTC; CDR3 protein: CASSLDRLYEQYF
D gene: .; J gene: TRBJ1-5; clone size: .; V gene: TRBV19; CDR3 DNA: TGTGCCAGTAGTAGGACGGAAGGTAGCAATCAGCCCCAGCATTTT; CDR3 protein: CASSRTEGSNQPQHF
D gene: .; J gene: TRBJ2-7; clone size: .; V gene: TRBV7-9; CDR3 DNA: TGTGCCAGCAGCTTACCCACAGGGAATGAGCAGTACTTC; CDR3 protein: CASSLPTGNEQYF
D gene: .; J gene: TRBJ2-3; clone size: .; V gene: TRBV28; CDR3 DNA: TGTGCCAGCAGTTTATCGGGAGTTAGCACAGATACGCAGTATTTT; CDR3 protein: CASSLSGVSTDTQYF
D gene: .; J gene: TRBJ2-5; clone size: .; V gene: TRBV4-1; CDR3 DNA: TGCGCCAGCAGCCAAGCGGTTGCACGAAGACAGTTCGTAGGAGAGACCCAGTACTTC; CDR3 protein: CASSQAVARRQFVGETQYF